The clone carrying this T cell receptor beta chain was seen ten or more times. Its target is not known. The CDR3 totals 14 residues. V gave up 2 bases and J gave up 5 bases, with 14 bases separating them. From germline, CDR1 is SGHRS and CDR2 YFSETQ. Naive CD8 library inputs spanned 20,000 to 1,000,000 sorted cells and 10%, 30% or 50% RNA. This sample was included in a study of molecular identifiers for immune sequencing clone quantification. Study-wide findings and caveats: Barcode collisions between identical TCR molecules could shrink estimates of highly expanded clone sizes. Even with around 1 million naive cells present, spiked Jurkat TCR RNA from one cell was reportedly detectable.

One entry per CDR3 protein results from TCRdb running MiXCR on the PCR reads. The top ten hold 0.7% to 0.95% of the sample, which has approximately 630,000 distinct CDR3 sequences, 25% seen once. Sequencing was performed on naive CD8+ T cells from blood, with Jurkat cell RNA spiked in. Subset described: FACS-sorted CD8+CD4-CCR7+CD45RA+ naive T cells. The source of this sequence is a human donor in good health. Some libraries in this study had Jurkat cell RNA spiked in. V gene TRBV5-1 combines with J gene TRBJ2-7; D gene unclear. DNA for the CDR3: TGCGCCAGCAGCTTTACCCGGGCCCTTGACGAGCAGTACTTC. The encoded protein is CASSFTRALDEQYF.